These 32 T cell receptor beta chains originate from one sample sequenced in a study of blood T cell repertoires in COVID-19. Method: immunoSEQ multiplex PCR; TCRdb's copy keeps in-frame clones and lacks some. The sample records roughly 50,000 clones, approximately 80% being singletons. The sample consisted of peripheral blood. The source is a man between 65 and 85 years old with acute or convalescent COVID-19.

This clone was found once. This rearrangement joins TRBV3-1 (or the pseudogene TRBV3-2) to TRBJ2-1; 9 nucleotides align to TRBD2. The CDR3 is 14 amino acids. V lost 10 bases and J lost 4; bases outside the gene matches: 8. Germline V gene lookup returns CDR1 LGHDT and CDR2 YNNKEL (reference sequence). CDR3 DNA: TGTGCCACCCGTCTAGCGGGGAAATACAATGAGCAGTTCTTC. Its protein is CATRLAGKYNEQFF.

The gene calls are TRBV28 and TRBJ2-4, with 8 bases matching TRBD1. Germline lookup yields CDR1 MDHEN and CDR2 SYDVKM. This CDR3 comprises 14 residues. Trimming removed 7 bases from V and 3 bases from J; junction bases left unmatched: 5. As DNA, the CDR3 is TGTGCCAGCACAGGGGGCGTACTCAAAAACATTCAGTACTTC. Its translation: CASTGGVLKNIQYF.

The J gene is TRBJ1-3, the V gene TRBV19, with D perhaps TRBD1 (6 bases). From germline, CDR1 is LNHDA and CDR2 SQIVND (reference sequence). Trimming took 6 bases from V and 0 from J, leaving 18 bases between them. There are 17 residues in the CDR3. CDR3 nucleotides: TGTGCCAGTAGCGCAAGGTGGACAGCTCGCTCTGGAAACACCATATATTTT. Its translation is CASSARWTARSGNTIYF. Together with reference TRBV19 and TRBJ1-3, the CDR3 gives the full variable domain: DGGITQSPKYLFRKEGQNVTLSCEQNLNHDAMYWYRQDPGQGLRLIYYSQIVNDFQKGDIAEGYSVSREKKESFPLTVTSAQKNPTAFYLCASSARWTARSGNTIYFGEGSWLTVV.

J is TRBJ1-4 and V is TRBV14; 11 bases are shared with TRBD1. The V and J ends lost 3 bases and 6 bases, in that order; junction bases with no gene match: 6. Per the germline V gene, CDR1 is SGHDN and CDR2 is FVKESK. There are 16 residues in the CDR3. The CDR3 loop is CASSHRTGQGDEKLFF. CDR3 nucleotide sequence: TGTGCCAGCAGCCATAGGACGGGACAGGGGGATGAAAAACTGTTTTTT.

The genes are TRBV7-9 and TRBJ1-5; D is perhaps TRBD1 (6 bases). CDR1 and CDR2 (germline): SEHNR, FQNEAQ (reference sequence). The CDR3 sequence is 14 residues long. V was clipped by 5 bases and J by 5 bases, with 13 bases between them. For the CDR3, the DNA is TGTGCCAGCAGCCCAGACAGGCTTTATCAGCCCCAGCATTTT. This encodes CASSPDRLYQPQHF. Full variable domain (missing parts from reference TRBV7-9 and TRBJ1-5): DTGVSQNPRHKITKRGQNVTFRCDPISEHNRLYWYRQTLGQGPEFLTYFQNEAQLEKSRLLSDRFSAERPKGSFSTLEIQRTEQGDSAMYLCASSPDRLYQPQHFGDGTRLSIL.

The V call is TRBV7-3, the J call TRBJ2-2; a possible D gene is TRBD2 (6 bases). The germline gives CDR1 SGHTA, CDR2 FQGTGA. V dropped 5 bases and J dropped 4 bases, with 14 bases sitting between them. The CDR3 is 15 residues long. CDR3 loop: CASSVSGVPTGELFF. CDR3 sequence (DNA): TGTGCCAGCAGCGTTAGCGGAGTCCCCACCGGGGAGCTGTTTTTT.

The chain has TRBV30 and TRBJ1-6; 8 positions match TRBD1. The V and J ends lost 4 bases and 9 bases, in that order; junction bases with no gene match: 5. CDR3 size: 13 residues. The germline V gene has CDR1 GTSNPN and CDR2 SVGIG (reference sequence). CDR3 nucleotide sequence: TGTGCCTGGACCCGGGACAGGACTTCACCCCTCCACTTT. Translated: CAWTRDRTSPLHF.

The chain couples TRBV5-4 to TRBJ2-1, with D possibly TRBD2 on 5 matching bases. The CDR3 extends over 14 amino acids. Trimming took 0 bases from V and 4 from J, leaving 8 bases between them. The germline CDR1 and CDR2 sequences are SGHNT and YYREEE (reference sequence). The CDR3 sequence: CASSLAEVYNEQFF. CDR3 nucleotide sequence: TGTGCCAGCAGCTTGGCGGAGGTGTACAATGAGCAGTTCTTC.

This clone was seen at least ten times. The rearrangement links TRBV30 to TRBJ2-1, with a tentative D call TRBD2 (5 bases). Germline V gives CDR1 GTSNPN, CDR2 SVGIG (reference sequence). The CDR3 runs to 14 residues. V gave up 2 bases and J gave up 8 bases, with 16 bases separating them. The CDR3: CAWSLGSARDEQFF. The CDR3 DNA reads TGTGCCTGGAGTCTTGGTAGCGCCCGCGATGAGCAGTTCTTC.

CDR3 sequence reads: CASSLGDRGDQPQHF. DNA of the CDR3: TGTGCCAGCAGCTTAGGGGACAGGGGGGATCAGCCCCAGCATTTT. The chain joins TRBV7-2 to TRBJ1-5; 11 positions match TRBD1. This CDR3 spans 15 amino acids. J gave up 5 bases and V 1 base, and 1 base lay outside the gene matches. Per germline, CDR1 SGHTA and CDR2 FQGNSA.

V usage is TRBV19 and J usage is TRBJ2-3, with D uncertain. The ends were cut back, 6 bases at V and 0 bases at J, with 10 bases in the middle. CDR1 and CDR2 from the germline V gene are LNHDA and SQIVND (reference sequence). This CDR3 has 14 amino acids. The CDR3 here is CASRALSSTDTQYF. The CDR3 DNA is TGTGCCAGTAGAGCCCTCTCCAGCACAGATACGCAGTATTTT.

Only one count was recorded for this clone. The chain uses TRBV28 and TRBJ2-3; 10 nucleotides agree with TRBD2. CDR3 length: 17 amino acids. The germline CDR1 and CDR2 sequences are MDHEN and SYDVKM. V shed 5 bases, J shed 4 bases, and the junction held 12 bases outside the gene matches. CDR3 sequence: CASSPPPPGLAPDTQYF. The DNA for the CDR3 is TGTGCCAGCAGTCCACCACCCCCGGGACTAGCGCCAGATACGCAGTATTTT.

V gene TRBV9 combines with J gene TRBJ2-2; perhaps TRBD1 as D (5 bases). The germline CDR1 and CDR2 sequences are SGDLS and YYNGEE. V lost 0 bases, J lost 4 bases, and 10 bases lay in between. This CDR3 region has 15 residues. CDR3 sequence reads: CASSVEGLGTGELFF. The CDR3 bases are TGTGCCAGCAGCGTAGAGGGGCTCGGCACCGGGGAGCTGTTTTTT. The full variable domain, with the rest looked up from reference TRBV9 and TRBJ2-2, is DSGVTQTPKHLITATGQRVTLRCSPRSGDLSVYWYQQSLDQGLQFLIQYYNGEERAKGNILERFSAQQFPDLHSELNLSSLELGDSALYFCASSVEGLGTGELFFGEGSRLTVL.

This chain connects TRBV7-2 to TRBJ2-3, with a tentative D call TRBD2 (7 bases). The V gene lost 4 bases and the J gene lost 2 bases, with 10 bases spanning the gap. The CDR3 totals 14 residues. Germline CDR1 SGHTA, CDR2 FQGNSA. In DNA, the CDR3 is TGTGCCAGCAGCTCCGGGGGGCCCACAGATACGCAGTATTTT. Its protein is CASSSGGPTDTQYF.

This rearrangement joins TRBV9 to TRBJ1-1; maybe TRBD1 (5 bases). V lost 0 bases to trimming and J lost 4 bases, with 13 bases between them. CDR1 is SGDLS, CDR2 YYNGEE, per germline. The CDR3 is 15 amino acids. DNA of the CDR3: TGTGCCAGCAGCGTAGCTTCGGGGGTTGGCACTGAAGCTTTCTTT. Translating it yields CASSVASGVGTEAFF. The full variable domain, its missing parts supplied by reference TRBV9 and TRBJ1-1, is DSGVTQTPKHLITATGQRVTLRCSPRSGDLSVYWYQQSLDQGLQFLIQYYNGEERAKGNILERFSAQQFPDLHSELNLSSLELGDSALYFCASSVASGVGTEAFFGQGTRLTVV.

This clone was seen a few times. Here the CDR3 DNA reads TGTGCCAGCAGTCCCGGACAGGGAATTTTAGAGACCCAGTACTTC. Its protein product is CASSPGQGILETQYF. The chain links TRBV27 to TRBJ2-5; TRBD1 aligns across 8 bases. Germline V lookup: CDR1 MNHEY, CDR2 SMNVEV (reference sequence). V lost 5 bases and J lost 4; bases outside the gene matches: 9. The CDR3 totals 15 residues.

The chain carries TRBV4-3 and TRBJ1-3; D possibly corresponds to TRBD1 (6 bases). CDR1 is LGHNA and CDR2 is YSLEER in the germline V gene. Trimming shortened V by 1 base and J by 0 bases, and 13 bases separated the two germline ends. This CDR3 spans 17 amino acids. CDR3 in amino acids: CASSQGGGPNSGNTIYF. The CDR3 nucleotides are TGCGCCAGCAGCCAAGGCGGGGGGCCCAACTCTGGAAACACCATATATTTT.

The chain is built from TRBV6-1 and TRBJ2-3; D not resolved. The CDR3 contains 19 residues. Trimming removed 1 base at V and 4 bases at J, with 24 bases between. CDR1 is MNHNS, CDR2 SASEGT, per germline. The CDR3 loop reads CASSEVWRRGHLYPDTQYF. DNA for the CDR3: TGTGCCAGCAGTGAAGTATGGAGACGAGGTCATCTATACCCAGATACGCAGTATTTT.

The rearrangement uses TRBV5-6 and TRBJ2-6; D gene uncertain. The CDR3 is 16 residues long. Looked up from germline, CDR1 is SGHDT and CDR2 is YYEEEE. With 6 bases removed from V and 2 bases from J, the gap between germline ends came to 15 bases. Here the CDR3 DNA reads TGTGCCAGCAACCTAGACCCCGCCACTGGGGCCAACGTCCTGACTTTC. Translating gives CASNLDPATGANVLTF. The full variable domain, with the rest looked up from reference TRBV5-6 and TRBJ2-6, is DAGVTQSPTHLIKTRGQQVTLRCSPKSGHDTVSWYQQALGQGPQFIFQYYEEEERQRGNFPDRFSGHQFPNYSSELNVNALLLGDSALYLCASNLDPATGANVLTFGAGSRLTVL.

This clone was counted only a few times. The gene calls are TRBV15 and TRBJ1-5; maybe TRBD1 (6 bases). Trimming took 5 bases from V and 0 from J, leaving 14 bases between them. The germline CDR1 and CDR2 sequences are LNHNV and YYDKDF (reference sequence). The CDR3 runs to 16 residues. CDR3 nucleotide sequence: TGTGCCACCAGCCCCCGGGGGGGCTATAGCAATCAGCCCCAGCATTTT. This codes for CATSPRGGYSNQPQHF.

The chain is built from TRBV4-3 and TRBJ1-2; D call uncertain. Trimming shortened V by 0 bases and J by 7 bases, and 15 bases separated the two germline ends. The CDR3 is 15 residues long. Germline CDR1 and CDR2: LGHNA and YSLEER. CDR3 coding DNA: TGCGCCAGCAGCCAAGATCACGGGTTCGGCCGTGGCTACACCTTC. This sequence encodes CASSQDHGFGRGYTF.

The CDR3 here is CASSALGRTSGSRGHNEQFF. CDR3 DNA sequence: TGTGCCAGTAGTGCCTTAGGGCGGACTAGCGGGAGTCGGGGACACAATGAGCAGTTCTTC. The gene calls are TRBV19 and TRBJ2-1; TRBD2 matches 13 bases. CDR1 is LNHDA, CDR2 SQIVND, per germline (reference sequence). The CDR3 is made up of 20 amino acids. V was pared by 5 bases and J by 5 bases, with 18 bases of the junction left unmatched.

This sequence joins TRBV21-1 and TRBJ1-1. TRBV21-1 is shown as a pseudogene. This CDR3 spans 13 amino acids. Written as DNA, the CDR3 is TGTGCCAGCAGCAACACGAGTCACACTGAAGCTTTCTTT. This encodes CASSNTSHTEAFF.

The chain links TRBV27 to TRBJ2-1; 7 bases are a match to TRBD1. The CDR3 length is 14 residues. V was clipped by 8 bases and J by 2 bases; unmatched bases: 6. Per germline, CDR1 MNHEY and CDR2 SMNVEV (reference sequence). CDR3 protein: CASCTGQPYNEQFF. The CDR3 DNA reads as TGTGCCAGCTGCACGGGACAGCCCTACAATGAGCAGTTCTTC.

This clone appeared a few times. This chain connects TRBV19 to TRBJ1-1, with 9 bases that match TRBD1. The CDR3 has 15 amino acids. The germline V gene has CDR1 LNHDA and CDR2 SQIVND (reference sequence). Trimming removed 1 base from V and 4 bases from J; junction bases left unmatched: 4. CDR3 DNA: TGTGCCAGTAGTATAGGGACAGGGGAGGTCACTGAAGCTTTCTTT. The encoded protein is CASSIGTGEVTEAFF. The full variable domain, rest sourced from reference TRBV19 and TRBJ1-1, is DGGITQSPKYLFRKEGQNVTLSCEQNLNHDAMYWYRQDPGQGLRLIYYSQIVNDFQKGDIAEGYSVSREKKESFPLTVTSAQKNPTAFYLCASSIGTGEVTEAFFGQGTRLTVV.

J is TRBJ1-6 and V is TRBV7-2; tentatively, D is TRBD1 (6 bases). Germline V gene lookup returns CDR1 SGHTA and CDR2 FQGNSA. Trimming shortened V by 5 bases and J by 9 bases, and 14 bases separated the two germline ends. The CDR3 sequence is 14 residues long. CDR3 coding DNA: TGTGCCAGCAGCCCGAGGGGGTTTTCTTCACCCCTCCACTTT. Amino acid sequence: CASSPRGFSSPLHF.

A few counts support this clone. The CDR3 DNA sequence: TGTGCCAGTGGCACGGGACTAGCGGGGGGCCGGGAGCAGTTCTTC. Its translation: CASGTGLAGGREQFF. The V call is TRBV19, the J call TRBJ2-1; 15 bases align to TRBD2. The CDR3 has 15 amino acids. From germline, CDR1 is LNHDA and CDR2 SQIVND (reference sequence). V was clipped by 8 bases and J by 10 bases; unmatched bases: 9.

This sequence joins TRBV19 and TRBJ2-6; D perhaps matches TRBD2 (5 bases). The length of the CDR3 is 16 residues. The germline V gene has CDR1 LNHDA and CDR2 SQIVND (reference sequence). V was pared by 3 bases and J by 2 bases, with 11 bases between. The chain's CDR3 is CASSILRGTGANVLTF. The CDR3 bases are TGTGCCAGTAGTATCTTGAGAGGGACTGGGGCCAACGTCCTGACTTTC.

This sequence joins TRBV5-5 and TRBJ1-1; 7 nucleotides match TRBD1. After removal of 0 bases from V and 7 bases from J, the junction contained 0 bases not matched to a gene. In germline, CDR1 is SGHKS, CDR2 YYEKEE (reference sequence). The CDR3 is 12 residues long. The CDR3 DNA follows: TGTGCCAGCAGCTTGGGGGACAGTGAAGCTTTCTTT. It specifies CASSLGDSEAFF.

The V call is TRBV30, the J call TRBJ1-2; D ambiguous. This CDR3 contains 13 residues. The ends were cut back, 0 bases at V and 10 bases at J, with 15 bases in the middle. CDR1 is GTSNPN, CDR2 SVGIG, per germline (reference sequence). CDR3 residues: CAWSVRHGGHYTF. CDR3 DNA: TGTGCCTGGAGTGTTCGGCACGGAGGGCACTACACCTTC.

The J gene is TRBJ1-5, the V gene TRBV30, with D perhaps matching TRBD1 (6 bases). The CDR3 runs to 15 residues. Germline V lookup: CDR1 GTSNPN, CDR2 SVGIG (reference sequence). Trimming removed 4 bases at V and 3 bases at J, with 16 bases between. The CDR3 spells CAWTPSGALNQPQHF. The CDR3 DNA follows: TGTGCCTGGACCCCCTCAGGGGCTCTCAATCAGCCCCAGCATTTT.

This chain's CDR3 is CASSPQGNEQFF. CDR3 nucleotides: TGTGCCAGCAGCCCTCAGGGGAATGAGCAGTTCTTC. J is TRBJ2-1 and V is TRBV3-1 (or the pseudogene TRBV3-2); tentative D call: TRBD1 (6 bases). V gave up 4 bases and J gave up 7 bases, with 8 bases separating them. The germline gives CDR1 LGHDT, CDR2 YNNKEL (reference sequence). There are 12 residues in the CDR3.